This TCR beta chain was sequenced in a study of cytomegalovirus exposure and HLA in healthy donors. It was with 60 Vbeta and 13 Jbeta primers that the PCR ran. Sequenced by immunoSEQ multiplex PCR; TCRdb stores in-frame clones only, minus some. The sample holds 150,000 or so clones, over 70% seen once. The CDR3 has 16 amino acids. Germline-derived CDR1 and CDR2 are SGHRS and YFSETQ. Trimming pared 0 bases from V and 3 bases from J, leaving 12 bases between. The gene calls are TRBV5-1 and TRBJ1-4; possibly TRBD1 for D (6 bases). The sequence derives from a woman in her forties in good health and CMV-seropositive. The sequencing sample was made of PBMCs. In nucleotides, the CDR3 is TGCGCCAGCAGCTTGGCAGGGGACACGGCTAATGAAAAACTGTTTTTT. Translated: CASSLAGDTANEKLFF.